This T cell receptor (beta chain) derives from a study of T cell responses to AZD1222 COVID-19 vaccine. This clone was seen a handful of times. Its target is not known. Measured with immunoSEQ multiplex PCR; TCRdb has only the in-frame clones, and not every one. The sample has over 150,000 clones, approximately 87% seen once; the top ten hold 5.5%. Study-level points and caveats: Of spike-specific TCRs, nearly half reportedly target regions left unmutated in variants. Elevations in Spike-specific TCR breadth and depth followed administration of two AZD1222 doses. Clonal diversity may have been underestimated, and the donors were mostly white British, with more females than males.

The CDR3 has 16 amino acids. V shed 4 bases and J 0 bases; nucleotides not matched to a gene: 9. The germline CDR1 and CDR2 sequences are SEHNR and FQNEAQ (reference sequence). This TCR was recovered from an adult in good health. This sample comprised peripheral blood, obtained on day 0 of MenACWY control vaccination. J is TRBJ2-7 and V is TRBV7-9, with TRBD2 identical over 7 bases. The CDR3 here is CASSSGPRGSSYEQYF. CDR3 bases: TGTGCCAGCAGCTCCGGCCCGCGCGGGAGCTCCTACGAGCAGTACTTC.